This T cell receptor beta chain comes out of a study of blood T cell repertoires in COVID-19. Study information: Spain, Italy and the United States supplied samples that represented acute and convalescent COVID-19. From T cells, B-cell-depleted T cells, or PBMCs came the material, which was cDNA or gDNA.

In the source study's methods: Researchers report that nucleated cell counts were estimated from reference gene primer amplification. Libraries were prepared by immunoSEQ multiplex PCR; TCRdb keeps only in-frame clonotypes and omits some of them. V and J calls and clone size are copied from that table; D and trimming were computed from the DNA. The data contain under 70,000 clones, roughly 90% of them seen just once; the ten biggest clones take up approximately 14%. Germline assignment: CDR1 KGHDR and CDR2 SFDVKD. The CDR3 sequence is 15 residues long. Unmatched junction bases numbered 6, after V lost 4 bases and J lost 4 bases.

Sequences were obtained from peripheral blood. The origin of this receptor is a human donor with active COVID-19. The donor label of this sample is uncertain. V gene TRBV24-1 combines with J gene TRBJ2-3; the match to TRBD1 covers 8 bases. The CDR3 loop reads CATSDTGQGPDTQYF. The CDR3 nucleotides are TGTGCCACCAGTGACACCGGACAGGGACCAGATACGCAGTATTTT.